These 10 T cell receptor beta chains were all obtained from the same sample, sequenced in a study of blood T cell repertoires in COVID-19. Generated by immunoSEQ multiplex PCR, the TCRdb table keeps only in-frame clones and is missing some. The sample holds approximately 360,000 clones, approximately 87% seen once. Sequenced material: PBMCs or T cells enriched from blood (not recorded which). The receptors were gathered from a man aged 35-49 years in a cohort exposed to, infected with or recovered from COVID-19 (not recorded which).

The sample holds a few counts of this clone. The chain uses TRBV7-8 and TRBJ2-2, with TRBD1 matching over 9 bases. The trim removed 6 bases at V and 7 bases at J, leaving 6 bases unmatched. CDR3 length: 14 residues. Germline V gene lookup returns CDR1 SGHVS and CDR2 FQNEAQ. In DNA form, the CDR3 reads TGTGCCAGCAGTCCACAGGGGGCGTTCGGGGAGCTGTTTTTT. Amino acids: CASSPQGAFGELFF.

This chain uses TRBV14 with TRBJ2-7; 8 bases map to TRBD1. The ends lost 4 bases at V and 5 bases at J; junction bases unmatched: 7. The CDR3 is 14 amino acids. The germline V gene has CDR1 SGHDN and CDR2 FVKESK. The CDR3 DNA follows: TGTGCCAGCAGCCTAGGACAGGGACTCGACGAGCAGTACTTC. This encodes CASSLGQGLDEQYF.

The gene calls are TRBV27 and TRBJ1-5, with D tentatively TRBD1 (6 bases). The germline V gene has CDR1 MNHEY and CDR2 SMNVEV (reference sequence). V gave up 5 bases and J gave up 4 bases, with 18 bases separating them. The CDR3 extends over 16 amino acids. CDR3 DNA sequence: TGTGCCAGCAGTATCACAGGGCCGCCGCGGAATCAGCCCCAGCATTTT. This gives the protein CASSITGPPRNQPQHF.

V usage is TRBV6-5 and J usage is TRBJ2-3; D call uncertain. V shed 2 bases and J shed 3 bases, with 9 bases lying between them. Germline CDR1 reads MNHEY; CDR2 reads SVGAGI. The CDR3 length is 14 residues. The CDR3 loop reads CASSYATRTDTQYF. The CDR3 DNA sequence: TGTGCCAGCAGTTACGCGACTCGTACAGATACGCAGTATTTT.

This chain uses TRBV18 with TRBJ2-1; 10 positions match TRBD2. With 1 base clipped from V and 6 bases from J, the junction kept 9 bases outside the gene matches. The CDR3 is made up of 17 amino acids. Germline CDR1 KGHSH, CDR2 LQKENI. This chain's CDR3 is CASSPLLAGAGGNEQFF. The CDR3 DNA reads as TGTGCCAGCTCACCACTCCTAGCGGGAGCGGGGGGCAATGAGCAGTTCTTC.

The CDR3 DNA reads TGTGCCAGCAGCTTAGTCGAGCAGGGCAATGAGCAGTTCTTC. Its protein is CASSLVEQGNEQFF. V usage is TRBV7-2 and J usage is TRBJ2-1, with D tentatively TRBD1 (5 bases). V was pared by 1 base and J by 6 bases, with 10 bases between. The CDR3 spans 14 residues. Germline V gene lookup returns CDR1 SGHTA and CDR2 FQGNSA.

DNA of the CDR3: TGTGCCAGCAGCTTATCCCGACAGGCCGGGGAGCTGTTTTTT. This sequence encodes CASSLSRQAGELFF. This chain links TRBV7-2 with TRBJ2-2; possible D gene TRBD1, 6 bases. CDR1 is SGHTA and CDR2 is FQGNSA in the germline V gene. The ends were cut back, 2 bases at V and 6 bases at J, with 10 bases in the middle. The CDR3 loop spans 14 amino acids.

This rearrangement joins TRBV27 to TRBJ1-5, with a possible D match to TRBD1 (5 bases). CDR3 length: 13 amino acids. V was pared by 2 bases and J by 6 bases, with 8 bases between. Germline CDR1 and CDR2: MNHEY and SMNVEV (reference sequence). CDR3 amino acids: CASSLQGGQPQHF. CDR3 sequence (DNA): TGTGCCAGCAGTTTACAGGGTGGTCAGCCCCAGCATTTT.

The CDR3 is CSASVPSVYGELFF. CDR3 in DNA: TGCAGTGCTAGTGTTCCTAGCGTTTACGGGGAGCTGTTTTTT. The V gene is TRBV20-1, the J gene TRBJ2-2; D is possibly TRBD2 (6 bases). CDR1 is DFQATT, CDR2 SNEGSKA, per germline (reference sequence). V was cut by 3 bases and J by 7 bases, with 15 bases left in between. The CDR3 is made up of 14 amino acids.

Only one count was recorded for this clone. This chain connects TRBV5-6 to TRBJ1-1, with D possibly being TRBD1 (6 bases). V dropped 2 bases and J dropped 1 base, with 15 bases sitting between them. The CDR3 sequence is 16 residues long. The V gene's germline CDR1 is SGHDT and CDR2 YYEEEE. The CDR3 DNA reads as TGTGCCAGCAGCTTTTACTCGGACAGTCAGAACACTGAAGCTTTCTTT. Amino acids: CASSFYSDSQNTEAFF.